These 14 T cell receptor beta chains share one sample of origin, sequenced in a study of sequential checkpoint blockade in melanoma. Treatment defined: randomized to nivolumab then ipilimumab (arm A) or the reverse (arm B). Libraries were prepared by immunoSEQ multiplex PCR; TCRdb keeps only in-frame clonotypes and omits some of them. This table holds around 13,000 clones, approximately 78% found once. The sample was CD8+ T cells sorted from blood (inferred from file names), taken from a patient given nivolumab and ipilimumab in sequence. The origin of the receptors is a human donor with melanoma.

This chain connects TRBV6-5 to TRBJ2-7; 9 nucleotides match TRBD1. V was pared by 4 bases and J by 2 bases, with 6 bases of the junction left unmatched. Germline V gives CDR1 MNHEY, CDR2 SVGAGI. The CDR3 consists of 15 residues. The CDR3 reads CASSSSGTGTYEQYF. The CDR3 nucleotides read TGTGCCAGCAGTTCCTCCGGGACAGGGACCTACGAGCAGTACTTC.

This clone showed up just a few times. The V gene is TRBV6-6, the J gene TRBJ2-7; 10 bases map to TRBD2. Germline CDR1 MNHNY, CDR2 SVGAGI (reference sequence). V shed 8 bases, J shed 2 bases, and the junction held 9 bases outside the gene matches. CDR3 size: 15 residues. CDR3 region: CASLRVSGRAYEQYF. The CDR3 DNA reads as TGTGCCAGCCTCCGGGTGAGCGGGAGGGCCTACGAGCAGTACTTC.

The V call is TRBV2, the J call TRBJ2-3; the D gene is possibly TRBD2 (6 bases). This CDR3 is 13 amino acids long. Trimming left V 8 bases short and J 0 bases short, with 9 bases between. The germline gives CDR1 SNHLY, CDR2 FYNNEI. CDR3 in amino acids: CASQRVSTDTQYF. DNA for the CDR3: TGTGCCAGCCAGCGGGTGAGCACAGATACGCAGTATTTT.

The chain links TRBV4-2 to TRBJ2-1; TRBD2 agrees at 7 bases. Germline lookup yields CDR1 LGHNA and CDR2 YNFKEQ. The CDR3 is made up of 16 amino acids. V lost 0 bases to trimming and J lost 6 bases; unmatched junction nucleotides: 8. CDR3 amino acids: CASSQDLLASLNEQFF. CDR3 DNA sequence: TGTGCCAGCAGCCAAGATCTACTAGCGTCCCTCAATGAGCAGTTCTTC.

The CDR3, as DNA: TGTGCCAGCAGTTTAGCGATGAACACTGAAGCTTTCTTT. This encodes CASSLAMNTEAFF. The chain has TRBV27 and TRBJ1-1; D remains ambiguous. The CDR3 loop spans 13 amino acids. Per the germline V gene, CDR1 is MNHEY and CDR2 is SMNVEV (reference sequence). V lost 2 bases, J lost 0 bases, and 4 bases lay in between.

This chain uses TRBV2 with TRBJ2-1; 9 nucleotides align to TRBD1. V shed 7 bases and J 9 bases; nucleotides not matched to a gene: 10. From germline, CDR1 is SNHLY and CDR2 FYNNEI. The CDR3 has 14 residues. CDR3 residues: CASNPGQGRGEQFF. The CDR3 DNA reads as TGTGCCAGCAATCCGGGACAGGGACGGGGTGAGCAGTTCTTC.

The V call is TRBV19, the J call TRBJ1-4, with D unclear. This CDR3 comprises 13 residues. Germline V CDR1 and CDR2: LNHDA, SQIVND (reference sequence). V dropped 10 bases and J dropped 0 bases, with 9 bases sitting between them. CDR3 nucleotide sequence: TGTGCCACTAGAGCTGCAACTAATGAAAAACTGTTTTTT. Translated: CATRAATNEKLFF.

The rearrangement joins TRBV6-5 to TRBJ2-1; tentatively, D is TRBD1 (6 bases). Germline lookup yields CDR1 MNHEY and CDR2 SVGAGI. The V end lost 8 bases, the J end lost 4 bases, and 12 bases lay between the germline ends. The CDR3 consists of 13 residues. The CDR3 is CASGTPSYNEQFF. DNA of the CDR3: TGTGCCAGCGGGACACCATCGTACAATGAGCAGTTCTTC.

This chain links TRBV27 with TRBJ1-3; a weak D match, TRBD1 (5 bases). The V and J ends lost 3 bases and 0 bases respectively, with 6 bases between them. The CDR3 is 14 residues long. CDR1 MNHEY and CDR2 SMNVEV come from the germline V gene (reference sequence). This CDR3 reads CASSLGPSGNTIYF. Written as DNA, the CDR3 is TGTGCCAGCAGTTTGGGGCCCTCTGGAAACACCATATATTTT.

The chain is built from TRBV4-1 and TRBJ2-3; 7 positions agree with TRBD1. The V and J ends lost 3 bases and 1 base, in that order; junction bases with no gene match: 7. The V gene's germline CDR1 is MGHRA and CDR2 YSYEKL. The CDR3 has 16 residues. CDR3 sequence: CASSQKYGQGTDTQYF. The CDR3 nucleotides are TGCGCCAGCAGCCAGAAATATGGACAGGGCACAGATACGCAGTATTTT.

This chain joins TRBV7-9 and TRBJ2-5; 8 nucleotides match TRBD2. The CDR3 covers 13 residues. The V gene's germline CDR1 is SEHNR and CDR2 FQNEAQ (reference sequence). With V trimmed by 5 bases and J by 11 bases, 10 bases remained unmatched. Written as DNA, the CDR3 is TGTGCCAGCAGCGCGGGGGGTAATGGAGAGCAGTACTTC. This gives the protein CASSAGGNGEQYF. Supplemented by reference TRBV7-9 and TRBJ2-5, the full variable domain reads DTGVSQNPRHKITKRGQNVTFRCDPISEHNRLYWYRQTLGQGPEFLTYFQNEAQLEKSRLLSDRFSAERPKGSFSTLEIQRTEQGDSAMYLCASSAGGNGEQYFGPGTRLLVL.

The rearrangement links TRBV28 to TRBJ2-4; possible D gene TRBD2, 6 bases. The germline CDR1 and CDR2 sequences are MDHEN and SYDVKM. V was trimmed by 9 bases and J by 0 bases, leaving 15 bases between them. This CDR3 is 15 amino acids long. This CDR3 is CASKSGSLAKNIQYF. The CDR3 nucleotides are TGTGCCAGTAAATCCGGGAGTCTAGCCAAAAACATTCAGTACTTC.

CDR3 bases: TGTGCCAGCAGAGCGGAACTAGCGGGTCTCTACGAGCAGTACTTC. It encodes CASRAELAGLYEQYF. This sequence joins TRBV6-6 and TRBJ2-7; 9 positions match TRBD2. The germline V gene encodes CDR1 MNHNY and CDR2 SVGAGI (reference sequence). After removal of 6 bases from V and 3 bases from J, the junction contained 9 bases not matched to a gene. This CDR3 is 15 amino acids long.

This chain uses TRBV27 with TRBJ2-3, with TRBD1 identical over 8 bases. The CDR3 runs to 16 residues. Germline CDR1 reads MNHEY; CDR2 reads SMNVEV (reference sequence). The trim removed 0 bases at V and 2 bases at J, leaving 4 bases unmatched. Here the CDR3 reads CASSLSTGVYTDTQYF. CDR3 DNA: TGTGCCAGCAGTTTATCGACAGGGGTCTACACAGATACGCAGTATTTT.